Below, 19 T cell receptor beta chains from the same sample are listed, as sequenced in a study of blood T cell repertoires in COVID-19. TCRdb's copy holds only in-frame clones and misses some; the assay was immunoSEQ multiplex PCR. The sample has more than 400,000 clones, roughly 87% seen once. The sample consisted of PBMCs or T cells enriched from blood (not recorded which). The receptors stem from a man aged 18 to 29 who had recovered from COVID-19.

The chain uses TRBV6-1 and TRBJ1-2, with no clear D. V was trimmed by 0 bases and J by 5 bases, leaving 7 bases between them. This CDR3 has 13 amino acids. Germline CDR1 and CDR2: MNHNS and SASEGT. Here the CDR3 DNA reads TGTGCCAGCAGTGAAGCGCGAGGGTATGGCTACACCTTC. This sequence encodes CASSEARGYGYTF.

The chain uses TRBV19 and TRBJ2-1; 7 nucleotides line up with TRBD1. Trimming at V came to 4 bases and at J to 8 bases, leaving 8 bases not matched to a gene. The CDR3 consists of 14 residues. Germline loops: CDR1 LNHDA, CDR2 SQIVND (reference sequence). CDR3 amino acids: CASSTRTGLYEQFF. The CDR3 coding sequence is TGTGCCAGTAGTACCCGGACAGGTCTGTATGAGCAGTTCTTC.

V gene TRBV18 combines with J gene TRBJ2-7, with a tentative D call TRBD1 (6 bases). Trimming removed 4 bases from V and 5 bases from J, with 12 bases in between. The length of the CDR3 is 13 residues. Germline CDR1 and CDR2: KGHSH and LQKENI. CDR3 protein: CASSQDSSNEQYF. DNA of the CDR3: TGTGCCAGCTCACAGGACAGTTCAAACGAGCAGTACTTC.

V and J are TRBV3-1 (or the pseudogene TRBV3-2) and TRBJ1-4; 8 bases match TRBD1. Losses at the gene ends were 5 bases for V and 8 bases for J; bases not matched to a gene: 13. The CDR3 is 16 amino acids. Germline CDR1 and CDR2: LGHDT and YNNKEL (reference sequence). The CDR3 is CASSFRGRTAGEKLFF. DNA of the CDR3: TGTGCCAGCAGCTTCAGGGGGCGTACAGCGGGGGAAAAACTGTTTTTT.

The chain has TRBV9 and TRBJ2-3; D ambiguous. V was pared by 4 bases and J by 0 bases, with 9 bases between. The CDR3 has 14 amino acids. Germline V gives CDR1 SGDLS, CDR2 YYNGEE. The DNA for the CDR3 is TGTGCCAGCAGCTCCCCGGGTAGCACAGATACGCAGTATTTT. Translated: CASSSPGSTDTQYF.

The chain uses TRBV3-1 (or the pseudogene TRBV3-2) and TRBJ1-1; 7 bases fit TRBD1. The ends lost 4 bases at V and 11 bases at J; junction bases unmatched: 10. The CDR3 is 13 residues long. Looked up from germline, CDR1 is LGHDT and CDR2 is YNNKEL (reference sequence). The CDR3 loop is CASSPMHTGAAFF. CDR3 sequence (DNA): TGTGCCAGCAGCCCGATGCATACAGGGGCGGCTTTCTTT.

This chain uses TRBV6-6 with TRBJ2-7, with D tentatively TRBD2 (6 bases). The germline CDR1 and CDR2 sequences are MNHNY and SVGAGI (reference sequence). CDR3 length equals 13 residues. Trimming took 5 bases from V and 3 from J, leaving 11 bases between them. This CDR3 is CASSPGLYYEQYF. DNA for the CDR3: TGTGCCAGCAGTCCGGGACTCTACTACGAGCAGTACTTC.

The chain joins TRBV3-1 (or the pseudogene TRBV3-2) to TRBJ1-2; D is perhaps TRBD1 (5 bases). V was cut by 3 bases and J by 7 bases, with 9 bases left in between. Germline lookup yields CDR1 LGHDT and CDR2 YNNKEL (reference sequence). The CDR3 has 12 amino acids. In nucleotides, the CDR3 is TGTGCCAGCAGCCACCTACAGGTTGGCTACACCTTC. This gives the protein CASSHLQVGYTF.

The CDR3 DNA follows: TGTGCCAGCAGCCTTATTCCGGGACTAGGAACCTACGAGCAGTACTTC. As protein: CASSLIPGLGTYEQYF. The chain is built from TRBV27 and TRBJ2-7, with TRBD2 matching over 8 bases. This CDR3 is built from 16 residues. Germline V CDR1 and CDR2: MNHEY, SMNVEV (reference sequence). J lost 2 bases, V lost 6 bases, and 12 bases had no gene match.

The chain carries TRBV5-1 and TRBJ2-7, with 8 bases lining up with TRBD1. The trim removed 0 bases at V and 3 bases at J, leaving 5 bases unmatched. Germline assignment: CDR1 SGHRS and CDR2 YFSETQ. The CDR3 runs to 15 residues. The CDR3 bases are TGCGCCAGCAGCTTGGTTGCAGGGGGCAACTACGAGCAGTACTTC. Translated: CASSLVAGGNYEQYF.

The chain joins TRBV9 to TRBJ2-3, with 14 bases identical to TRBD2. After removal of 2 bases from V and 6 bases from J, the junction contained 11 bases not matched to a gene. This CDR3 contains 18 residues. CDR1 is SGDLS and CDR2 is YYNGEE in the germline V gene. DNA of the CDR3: TGTGCCAGCAGCGTCGGTCCCCTGGGACTAGCGGGGGCGGATACGCAGTATTTT. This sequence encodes CASSVGPLGLAGADTQYF. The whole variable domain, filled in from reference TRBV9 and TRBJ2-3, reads DSGVTQTPKHLITATGQRVTLRCSPRSGDLSVYWYQQSLDQGLQFLIQYYNGEERAKGNILERFSAQQFPDLHSELNLSSLELGDSALYFCASSVGPLGLAGADTQYFGPGTRLTVL.

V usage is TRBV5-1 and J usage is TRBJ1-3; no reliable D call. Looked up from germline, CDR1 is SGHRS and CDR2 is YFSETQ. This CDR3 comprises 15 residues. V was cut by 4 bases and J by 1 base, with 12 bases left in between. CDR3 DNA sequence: TGCGCCAGCAGCGAGAGTGGTATGTCTGGAAACACCATATATTTT. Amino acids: CASSESGMSGNTIYF. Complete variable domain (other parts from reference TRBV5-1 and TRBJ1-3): KAGVTQTPRYLIKTRGQQVTLSCSPISGHRSVSWYQQTPGQGLQFLFEYFSETQRNKGNFPGRFSGRQFSNSRSEMNVSTLELGDSALYLCASSESGMSGNTIYFGEGSWLTVV.

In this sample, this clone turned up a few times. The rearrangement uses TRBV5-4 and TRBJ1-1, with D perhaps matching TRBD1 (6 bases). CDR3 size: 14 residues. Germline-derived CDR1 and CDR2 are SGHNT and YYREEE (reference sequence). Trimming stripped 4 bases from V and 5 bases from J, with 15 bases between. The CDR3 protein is CASSEQGSLTEAFF. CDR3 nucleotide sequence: TGTGCCAGCAGCGAACAGGGATCGTTAACTGAAGCTTTCTTT.

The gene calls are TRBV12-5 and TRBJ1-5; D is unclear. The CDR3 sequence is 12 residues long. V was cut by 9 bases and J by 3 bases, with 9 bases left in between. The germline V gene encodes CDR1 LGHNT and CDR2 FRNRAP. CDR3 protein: CASSTVNQPQHF. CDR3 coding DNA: TGTGCTAGCTCCACAGTCAATCAGCCCCAGCATTTT.

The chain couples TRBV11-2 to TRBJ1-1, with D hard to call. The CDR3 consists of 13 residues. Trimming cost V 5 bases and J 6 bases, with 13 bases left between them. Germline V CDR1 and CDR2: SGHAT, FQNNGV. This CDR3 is CASSLGRVSEAFF. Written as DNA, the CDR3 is TGTGCCAGCAGCCTGGGGAGGGTATCTGAAGCTTTCTTT.

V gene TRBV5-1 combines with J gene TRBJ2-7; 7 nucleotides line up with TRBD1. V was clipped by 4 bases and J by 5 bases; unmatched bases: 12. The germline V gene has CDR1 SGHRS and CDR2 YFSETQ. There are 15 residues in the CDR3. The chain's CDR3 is CASSLLRTGTNEQYF. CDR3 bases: TGCGCCAGCAGCCTCTTACGGACAGGAACGAACGAGCAGTACTTC.

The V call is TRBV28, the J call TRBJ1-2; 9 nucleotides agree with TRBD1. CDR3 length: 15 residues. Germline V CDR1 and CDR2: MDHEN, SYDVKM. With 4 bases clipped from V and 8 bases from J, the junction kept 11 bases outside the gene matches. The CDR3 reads CASSSPPGQGRGYTF. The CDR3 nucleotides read TGTGCCAGCAGTTCGCCTCCGGGACAGGGTAGGGGCTACACCTTC.

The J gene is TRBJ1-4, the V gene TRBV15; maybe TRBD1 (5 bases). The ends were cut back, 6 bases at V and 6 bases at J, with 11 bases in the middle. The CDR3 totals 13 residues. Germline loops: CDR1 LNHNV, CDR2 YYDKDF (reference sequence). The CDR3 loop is CATSGGGYEKLFF. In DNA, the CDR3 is TGTGCCACCAGTGGGGGGGGGTATGAAAAACTGTTTTTT.

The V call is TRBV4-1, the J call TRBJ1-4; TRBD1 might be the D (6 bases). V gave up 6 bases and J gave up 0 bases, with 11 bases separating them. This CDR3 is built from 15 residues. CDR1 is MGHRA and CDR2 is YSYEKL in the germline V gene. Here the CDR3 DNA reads TGCGCCAGCAGGCGGACAGAATCAACTAATGAAAAACTGTTTTTT. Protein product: CASRRTESTNEKLFF.